This record covers a single TCR beta chain. The CDR3 consists of 15 residues. Trimming shortened V by 4 bases and J by 4 bases, and 14 bases separated the two germline ends. The V gene's germline CDR1 is LNHNV and CDR2 YYDKDF (reference sequence). TCRdb keeps only in-frame clones here, not all; method: immunoSEQ multiplex PCR. The data show about 40,000 clones, roughly four fifths seen once. This record belongs to a study of blood T cell repertoires in COVID-19. This chain uses TRBV15 with TRBJ1-5; D is possibly TRBD1 (5 bases). The sample was peripheral blood. The receptor comes from a woman aged 55-70 years with acute or convalescent COVID-19. The CDR3 is CATSIQTGANQPQHF. The CDR3 nucleotides read TGTGCCACCAGCATCCAAACAGGAGCGAATCAGCCCCAGCATTTT.